One and the same sample provided the 3 T cell receptor beta chains below, sequenced in a study of post-analysis software for immune sequencing data. The study's findings and limits: Patients carried a handful of TRBV segments more frequently than controls did, and TRBV5-6, TRBV5-1 and TRBV20-1 were among them.

For these receptors, no antigen is known. The TCR beta cDNA libraries contained unique molecular identifiers. Via MiXCR, TCRdb re-called the PCR reads, giving one row per CDR3 protein. The table lists hundreds of thousands of distinct CDR3 sequences, approximately 53% of them singletons. Sequenced material: blood. The receptors stem from a girl between 10 and 17 years old with multiple sclerosis.

There are a few counts of this clonotype. The chain links TRBV12-5 to TRBJ2-7; D gene uncertain. CDR1 is LGHNT, CDR2 FRNRAP, per germline. The CDR3 consists of 15 residues. Between the trimmed V and J ends, which lost 7 bases and 3 bases, there was a span of 19 bases. The CDR3 sequence: CASALLLGIGYEQYF. CDR3 nucleotide sequence: TGTGCTAGTGCTCTCTTATTGGGGATCGGCTACGAGCAGTACTTC.

V usage is TRBV3-1 and J usage is TRBJ2-7; D remains unclear. Germline V lookup: CDR1 LGHDT, CDR2 YNNKEL (reference sequence). This CDR3 comprises 12 residues. Trimming took 1 base from V and 12 from J, leaving 13 bases between them. The CDR3 region is CASSQVPAVAYF. In DNA, the CDR3 is TGTGCCAGCAGCCAAGTCCCGGCAGTGGCGTACTTC.

A few counts support this clonotype. The rearrangement links TRBV12-3 or TRBV12-4 to TRBJ2-7, with D tentatively TRBD1 (5 bases). Trimming took 6 bases from V and 3 from J, leaving 18 bases between them. This CDR3 spans 15 amino acids. CDR3 nucleotide sequence: TGTGCCAGCAGCCTCAGGGCAGGCCTAAACTACGAGCAGTACTTC. It specifies CASSLRAGLNYEQYF.